This T cell receptor (beta chain) was sequenced during a study of response to subunit inactivated influenza vaccine. Germline V gene data show CDR1 as MDHEN and CDR2 as SYDVKM. The V gene end was trimmed by 6 bases and the J gene end by 5 bases; junction bases not matched to a gene: 9. This CDR3 contains 16 residues. Each CDR3 protein is one row after TCRdb ran MiXCR on the RT-PCR reads. The data show hundreds of thousands of distinct CDR3 sequences, about a fifth seen once. The receptor comes from a man aged 50-59 years who received an inactivated influenza vaccine. This sequence joins TRBV28 and TRBJ2-1; 11 nucleotides match TRBD2. Source: PBMCs from blood, taken less than 6 days after vaccination. The CDR3 DNA reads as TGTGCCAGCAGCTCCCTTAGCGGGAGGGGGGACAATGAGCAGTTCTTC. Translated, it gives CASSSLSGRGDNEQFF.